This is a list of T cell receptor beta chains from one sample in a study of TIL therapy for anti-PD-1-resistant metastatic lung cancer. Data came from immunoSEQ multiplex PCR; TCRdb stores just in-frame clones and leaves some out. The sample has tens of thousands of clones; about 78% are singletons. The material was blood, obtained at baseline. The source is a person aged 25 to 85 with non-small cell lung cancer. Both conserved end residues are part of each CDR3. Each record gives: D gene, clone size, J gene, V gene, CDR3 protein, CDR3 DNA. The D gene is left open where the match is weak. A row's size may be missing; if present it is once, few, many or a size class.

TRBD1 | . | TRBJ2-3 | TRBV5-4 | CASSPTFRDRAFTSTDTQYF | TGTGCCAGCAGCCCCACGTTCCGGGACAGGGCGTTCACTAGCACAGATACGCAGTATTTT
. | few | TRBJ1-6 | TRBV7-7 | CASSLDGQNSPLHF | TGTGCTAGCAGCTTGGACGGACAGAATTCACCCCTCCACTTT
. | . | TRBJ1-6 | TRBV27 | CASSYPGSPLHF | TGTGCCAGCAGTTACCCCGGTTCACCCCTCCACTTT
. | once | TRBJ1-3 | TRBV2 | CASGDYLSGNTIYF | TGTGCCAGCGGGGATTATCTCTCTGGAAACACCATATATTTT
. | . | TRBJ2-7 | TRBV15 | CATSRDTEYEQYF | TGTGCCACCAGCAGAGATACTGAGTACGAGCAGTACTTC
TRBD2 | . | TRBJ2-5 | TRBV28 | CASRTGLAGFGSETQYF | TGTGCCAGCCGCACGGGACTAGCGGGCTTTGGATCGGAGACCCAGTACTTC
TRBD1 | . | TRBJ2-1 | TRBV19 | CASSRAPGQGFYNEQFF | TGTGCCAGTAGTAGGGCACCGGGACAGGGCTTCTACAATGAGCAGTTCTTC
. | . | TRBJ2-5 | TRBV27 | CASSFLAGLQETQYF | .
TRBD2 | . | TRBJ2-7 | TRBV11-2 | CASSLDPGGSEQYF | TGTGCCAGCAGCTTAGACCCGGGGGGGTCCGAGCAGTACTTC
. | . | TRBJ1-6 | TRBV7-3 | CASSYGGRGGSPLHF | TGTGCCAGCAGTTACGGGGGCAGGGGAGGTTCACCCCTCCACTTT
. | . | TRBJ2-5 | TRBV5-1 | CASSPGRSQETQYF | TGCGCCAGCAGTCCCGGCCGAAGCCAAGAGACCCAGTACTTC
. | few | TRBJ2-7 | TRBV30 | CAWSETEYYEQYF | TGTGCCTGGAGTGAAACGGAATACTACGAGCAGTACTTC
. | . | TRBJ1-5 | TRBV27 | CASSDPGSNQPQHF | TGTGCCAGCAGTGATCCCGGTAGCAATCAGCCCCAGCATTTT
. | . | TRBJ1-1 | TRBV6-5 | CASSSPQDTEAFF | TGTGCCAGCAGCTCTCCTCAGGACACTGAAGCTTTCTTT
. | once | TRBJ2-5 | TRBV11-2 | CASSLTGFRGETQYF | TGTGCCAGCAGCTTAACGGGATTTCGCGGGGAGACCCAGTACTTC
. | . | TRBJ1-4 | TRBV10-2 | CASSDPRAHEKLFF | TGCGCCAGCAGTGATCCGAGGGCCCACGAAAAACTGTTTTTT
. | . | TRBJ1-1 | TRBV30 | CAWSPQAFF | TGTGCCTGGAGTCCCCAAGCTTTCTTT
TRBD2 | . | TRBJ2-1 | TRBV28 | CASSPIAGAYNEQFF | TGTGCCAGCAGTCCTATAGCGGGGGCCTACAATGAGCAGTTCTTC
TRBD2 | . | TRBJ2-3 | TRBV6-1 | CASSVKTSGGEDTQYF | TGTGCCAGCAGTGTCAAAACTAGCGGTGGGGAAGATACGCAGTATTTT
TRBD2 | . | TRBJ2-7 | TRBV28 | CASMETSGPWEQYF | TGTGCCAGCATGGAGACTAGCGGTCCGTGGGAGCAGTACTTC
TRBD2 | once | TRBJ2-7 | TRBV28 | CASSFLAGGPGEQYF | TGTGCCAGCAGTTTCCTAGCGGGAGGGCCAGGTGAGCAGTACTTC
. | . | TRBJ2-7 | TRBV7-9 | CASSFWGTNYEQYF | TGTGCCAGCAGCTTTTGGGGGACAAACTACGAGCAGTACTTC
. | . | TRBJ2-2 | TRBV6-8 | CASSRNTGELFF | TGTGCCAGCAGCCGTAACACTGGGGAGCTGTTTTTT
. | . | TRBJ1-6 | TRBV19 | CASSPVVSSYNSPLHF | TGTGCCAGTAGTCCGGTGGTAAGCTCCTATAATTCACCCCTCCACTTT
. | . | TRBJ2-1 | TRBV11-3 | CASSFSGEDEQFF | TGTGCCAGCAGCTTTTCCGGGGAGGATGAGCAGTTCTTC
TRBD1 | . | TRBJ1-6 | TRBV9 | CASSLGTGSSNSPLHF | TGTGCCAGCAGCCTTGGGACAGGTTCTTCCAATTCACCCCTCCACTTT
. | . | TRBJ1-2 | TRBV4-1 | CASSQPGSNHPYGYTF | TGCGCCAGCAGCCAACCCGGGAGTAATCATCCATATGGCTACACCTTC
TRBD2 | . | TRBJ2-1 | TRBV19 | CASRLEGGPGEQFF | TGTGCCAGTAGGTTAGAGGGAGGGCCTGGTGAGCAGTTCTTC
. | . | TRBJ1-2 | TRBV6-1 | CASSEGSPWDGYTF | TGTGCCAGCAGTGAAGGGTCCCCTTGGGATGGCTACACCTTC
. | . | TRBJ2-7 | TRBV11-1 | CASSSEGGFYEQYF | TGTGCCAGCAGCTCCGAGGGGGGGTTCTACGAGCAGTACTTC
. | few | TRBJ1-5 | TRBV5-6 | CASSLAVSNQPQHF | TGTGCCAGCAGCTTGGCAGTGAGCAATCAGCCCCAGCATTTT
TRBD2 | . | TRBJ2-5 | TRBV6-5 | CASSFPLAGGRETQYF | TGTGCCAGCAGTTTCCCCCTAGCGGGGGGGCGGGAGACCCAGTACTTC
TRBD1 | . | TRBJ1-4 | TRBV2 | CASKGTGGRDEKLFF | TGTGCCAGCAAGGGGACAGGGGGCAGGGATGAAAAACTGTTTTTT
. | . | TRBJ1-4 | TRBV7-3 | CASSSYHGDEKLFF | TGTGCCAGCAGCTCCTATCATGGGGATGAAAAACTGTTTTTT
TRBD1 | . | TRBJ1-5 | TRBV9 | CASSETGTKQPQHF | TGTGCCAGCAGCGAGACAGGGACCAAACAGCCCCAGCATTTT
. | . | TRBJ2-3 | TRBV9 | CASSSAGGRWDTQYF | TGTGCCAGCAGCTCAGCTGGGGGGCGCTGGGATACGCAGTATTTT
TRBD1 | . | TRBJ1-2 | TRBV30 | CAWSAGQGAHGYTF | TGTGCCTGGAGTGCGGGACAGGGGGCACATGGCTACACCTTC
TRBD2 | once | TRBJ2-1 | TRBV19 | CASSIGTRGFGQFF | TGTGCCAGTAGTATAGGGACTAGAGGGTTTGGGCAGTTCTTC
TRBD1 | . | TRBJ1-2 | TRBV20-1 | CRSGGSHGYTF | TGCAGGTCAGGGGGTAGTCATGGCTACACCTTC
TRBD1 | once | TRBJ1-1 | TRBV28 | CASSLTSGTGYTEAFF | TGTGCCAGCAGTTTGACTTCCGGGACAGGGTACACTGAAGCTTTCTTT
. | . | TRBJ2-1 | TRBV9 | CASSVVAGAFYNEQFF | TGTGCCAGCAGCGTAGTTGCGGGGGCCTTCTACAATGAGCAGTTCTTC
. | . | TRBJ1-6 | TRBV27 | CASSLGTLYNSPLHF | TGTGCCAGCAGTTTAGGGACACTGTATAATTCACCCCTCCACTTT
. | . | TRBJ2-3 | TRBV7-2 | CASSSVPDTQYF | TGTGCCAGCAGCTCTGTTCCGGATACGCAGTATTTT
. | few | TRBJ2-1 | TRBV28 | CASSAPHSSYNEQFF | TGTGCCAGCAGTGCCCCACACAGCTCCTACAATGAGCAGTTCTTC
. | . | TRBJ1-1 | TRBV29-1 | CGGGNTEAFF | TGCGGGGGGGGGAACACTGAAGCTTTCTTT
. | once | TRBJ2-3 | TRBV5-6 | CASSLGGGINRNTDTQYF | TGTGCCAGCAGCTTGGGGGGCGGGATTAACCGGAACACAGATACGCAGTATTTT
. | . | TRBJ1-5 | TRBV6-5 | CASSRWGDSNQPQHF | TGTGCCAGCAGCCGCTGGGGGGATAGCAATCAGCCCCAGCATTTT
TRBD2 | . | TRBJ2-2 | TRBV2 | CAGLAGDLTGELFF | TGTGCCGGTCTAGCGGGGGACCTCACCGGGGAGCTGTTTTTT
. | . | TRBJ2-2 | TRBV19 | CASSPTLNTGELFF | TGTGCCAGTAGTCCCACTTTAAACACCGGGGAGCTGTTTTTT
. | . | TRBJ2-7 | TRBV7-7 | CAFGGMHEQYF | TGTGCCTTCGGGGGCATGCACGAGCAGTACTTC
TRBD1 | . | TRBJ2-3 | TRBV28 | CASSIGTADTQYF | TGTGCCAGCAGTATCGGGACAGCAGATACGCAGTATTTT
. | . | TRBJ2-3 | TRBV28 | CASMGGRVGYF | TGTGCCAGCATGGGGGGAAGGGTGGGGTATTTT
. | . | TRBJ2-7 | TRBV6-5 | CASSARTGTSYEQYF | TGTGCCAGCAGTGCCCGGACGGGAACCTCCTACGAGCAGTACTTC
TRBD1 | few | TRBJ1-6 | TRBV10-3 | CAISPGTGGGSPLHF | TGTGCCATCAGTCCCGGGACAGGGGGAGGTTCACCCCTCCACTTT
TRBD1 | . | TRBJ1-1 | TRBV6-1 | CASRDGQVTEAFF | TGTGCCAGCAGGGATGGACAGGTCACTGAAGCTTTCTTT
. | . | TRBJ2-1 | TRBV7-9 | CASSLVGGAREQFF | TGTGCCAGCAGCTTAGTAGGGGGGGCGCGTGAGCAGTTCTTC
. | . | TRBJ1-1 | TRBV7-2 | CASSLERTLNEAFF | TGTGCCAGCAGCTTAGAGAGGACACTTAATGAAGCTTTCTTT
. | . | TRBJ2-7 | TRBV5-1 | CASSLAGTNYEQYF | TGCGCCAGCAGCTTGGCCGGGACGAACTACGAGCAGTACTTC